Shown below are 18 T cell receptor beta chains from a single sample sequenced in a study of T cells after yellow fever vaccination. One entry per CDR3 protein, called by TCRdb with MiXCR from the 5' RACE reads. Of 110,000 or so distinct CDR3 sequences in the sample, roughly 7.9% were seen once. This specimen consisted of CD4+ T cells sorted from PBMCs, obtained roughly seven weeks after the first yellow fever vaccination. The receptor set was obtained from a man younger than 35 who received the YFV17D yellow fever vaccine.

There are many counts of this clonotype. The chain employs TRBV12-3 or TRBV12-4 and TRBJ1-2; D is possibly TRBD1 (5 bases). Trimming shortened V by 6 bases and J by 8 bases, and 16 bases separated the two germline ends. This CDR3 has 13 amino acids. In DNA form, the CDR3 reads TGTGCCAGCAGCTATACCTCAGGGATGGGCTACACCTTC. This codes for CASSYTSGMGYTF.

The J gene is TRBJ1-6, the V gene TRBV18, with 8 bases matching TRBD1. The CDR3 contains 15 residues. V was clipped by 5 bases and J by 10 bases; unmatched bases: 10. CDR1 KGHSH and CDR2 LQKENI come from the germline V gene. The chain's CDR3 is CASSRLGQGKSPLHF. The CDR3 DNA reads as TGTGCCAGCTCAAGACTCGGACAGGGCAAATCACCCCTCCACTTT.

In this sample, this clonotype turned up many times. The chain has TRBV4-1 and TRBJ2-3; D not resolved. Germline V CDR1 and CDR2: MGHRA, YSYEKL. V gave up 0 bases and J gave up 1 base, with 8 bases separating them. The length of the CDR3 is 15 residues. In DNA, the CDR3 is TGCGCCAGCAGCCAAGAAAAACGAGGCACAGATACGCAGTATTTT. This sequence encodes CASSQEKRGTDTQYF.

This clonotype has ten or more counts. The rearrangement uses TRBV2 and TRBJ2-3; TRBD2 aligns across 11 bases. Unmatched junction bases numbered 3, after V lost 8 bases and J lost 2 bases. CDR3 length: 14 residues. Germline CDR1 reads SNHLY; CDR2 reads FYNNEI. CDR3 region: CASRSGGDTDTQYF. DNA for the CDR3: TGTGCCAGCCGTAGCGGGGGGGACACAGATACGCAGTATTTT.

This clonotype was detected many times. The chain combines TRBV20-1 with TRBJ2-2; 12 positions agree with TRBD2. Germline CDR1 and CDR2: DFQATT and SNEGSKA (reference sequence). The CDR3 runs 15 residues. The trim removed 1 base at V and 6 bases at J, leaving 3 bases unmatched. This chain's CDR3 is CSARGGLAGPGELFF. The CDR3 DNA sequence: TGCAGTGCTAGAGGAGGACTAGCGGGGCCCGGGGAGCTGTTTTTT.

Ten or more counts support this clonotype. The chain is built from TRBV11-1 and TRBJ2-4; either TRBD1 or TRBD2 may supply D (5 bases each). Trimming stripped 1 base from V and 8 bases from J, with 12 bases between. This CDR3 spans 14 amino acids. Germline V gene data show CDR1 as SGHAT and CDR2 as FQDESV (reference sequence). CDR3 bases: TGTGCCAGCAGCTTAGGACAGCCCGGGGACATTCAGTACTTC. Its protein is CASSLGQPGDIQYF.

This clonotype was seen many times. This chain links TRBV7-7 with TRBJ2-5; D is undetermined. The CDR3 sequence is 14 residues long. The V gene's germline CDR1 is SSHAT and CDR2 FNYEAQ (reference sequence). The V end was cut by 3 bases, the J end by 2 bases, with 10 bases between. In DNA, the CDR3 is TGTGCCAGCAGCTTGTTGGGGAAACAAGAGACCCAGTACTTC. It codes for CASSLLGKQETQYF.

There are many counts of this clonotype. The DNA for the CDR3 is TGTGCCAGCAGCTTAGTGCGGGGGGGCCAATACAATGAGCAGTTCTTC. It encodes CASSLVRGGQYNEQFF. The J gene is TRBJ2-1, the V gene TRBV7-2; 9 bases match TRBD2. The CDR3 spans 16 residues. With V trimmed by 1 base and J by 4 bases, 5 bases remained unmatched. Germline-derived CDR1 and CDR2 are SGHTA and FQGNSA.

The chain combines TRBV7-2 with TRBJ1-4; possible D gene TRBD1, 6 bases. Germline CDR1 and CDR2: SGHTA and FQGNSA. The CDR3 has 14 residues. The V end lost 7 bases, the J end lost 10 bases, and 19 bases lay between the germline ends. In DNA, the CDR3 is TGTGCCAGCACCTACTTCAGGGGCGGAGGAAAACTGTTTTTT. Residues: CASTYFRGGGKLFF.

Many counts were recorded for this clonotype. The chain uses TRBV6-5 and TRBJ1-3; a possible D gene is TRBD1 (5 bases). Germline values: CDR1 MNHEY, CDR2 SVGAGI. Trimming shortened V by 0 bases and J by 1 base, and 13 bases separated the two germline ends. The CDR3 covers 17 residues. CDR3 loop: CASSYSPGSGSGNTIYF. DNA for the CDR3: TGTGCCAGCAGTTACTCGCCAGGGTCTGGGTCTGGAAACACCATATATTTT.

There are many counts of this clonotype. In DNA, the CDR3 is TGTGCCAGCAGCAGCCCGACAGTGAACACTGAAGCTTTCTTT. It encodes CASSSPTVNTEAFF. This sequence joins TRBV3-1 and TRBJ1-1; tentative D call: TRBD1 (5 bases). The V gene lost 5 bases and the J gene lost 0 bases, with 10 bases spanning the gap. The CDR3 sequence is 14 residues long. Germline lookup yields CDR1 LGHDT and CDR2 YNNKEL (reference sequence). The full variable domain, in which reference TRBV3-1 and TRBJ1-1 provide the parts outside the CDR3, is DTAVSQTPKYLVTQMGNDKSIKCEQNLGHDTMYWYKQDSKKFLKIMFSYNNKELIINETVPNRFSPKSPDKAHLNLHINSLELGDSAVYFCASSSPTVNTEAFFGQGTRLTVV.

This clonotype was recorded a few times. The chain is built from TRBV18 and TRBJ2-1, with TRBD2 matching over 9 bases. The V segment lost 1 base and the J segment 8 bases; nucleotides outside the gene matches: 6. This CDR3 spans 15 amino acids. Germline CDR1 reads KGHSH; CDR2 reads LQKENI. This CDR3 reads CASSPLSGGKDEQFF. The CDR3 nucleotides read TGTGCCAGCTCACCACTTAGCGGGGGAAAGGATGAGCAGTTCTTC.

There are many counts of this clonotype. A junction boundary mismatches the germline segment, possibly from a read error. The chain has TRBV24-1 and TRBJ2-2; D is unclear. The germline gives CDR1 KGHDR, CDR2 SFDVKD. This CDR3 has 15 amino acids. CDR3 nucleotide sequence: TGTGCCACCAGCGATTTGGGTCTGACCACCGGGGAGCTGTTTTTT. Protein product: CATSDLGLTTGELFF.

This clonotype occurred many times. The chain is built from TRBV5-1 and TRBJ2-1; TRBD2 agrees at 9 bases. The CDR3 has 16 residues. Unmatched junction bases numbered 6, after V lost 0 bases and J lost 5 bases. CDR1 SGHRS and CDR2 YFSETQ come from the germline V gene. The CDR3: CASSLVASGGNNEQFF. CDR3 nucleotide sequence: TGCGCCAGCAGCTTGGTCGCCAGCGGGGGGAACAATGAGCAGTTCTTC.

This clonotype was seen repeatedly, ten times or more. This chain joins TRBV5-1 and TRBJ2-5; weak D call: TRBD2 (5 bases). The CDR3 is made up of 14 amino acids. The V and J ends lost 0 bases and 2 bases respectively, with 8 bases between them. CDR1 and CDR2 (germline): SGHRS, YFSETQ. CDR3 residues: CASSLGGMQETQYF. The DNA for the CDR3 is TGCGCCAGCAGCTTGGGAGGGATGCAAGAGACCCAGTACTTC.

This clonotype came up many times. The CDR3: CASREQGDSTEAFF. The CDR3 bases are TGCGCCAGCAGGGAACAGGGGGATAGCACTGAAGCTTTCTTT. The V and J genes are TRBV5-1 and TRBJ1-1; 8 positions agree with TRBD1. The CDR3 sequence is 14 residues long. The V and J ends lost 5 bases and 4 bases, in that order; junction bases with no gene match: 7. The germline V gene has CDR1 SGHRS and CDR2 YFSETQ.

This clonotype was counted many times. The V gene is TRBV12-3 or TRBV12-4, the J gene TRBJ2-1, with D uncertain. Trimming stripped 4 bases from V and 7 bases from J, with 11 bases between. The CDR3 extends over 13 amino acids. CDR3 sequence (DNA): TGTGCCAGCAGTTCCCGTAGGGTTAATGAGCAGTTCTTC. It translates to CASSSRRVNEQFF.

Relative to its sample, this clonotype is medium-sized. J is TRBJ2-7 and V is TRBV20-1; D is possibly TRBD2 (5 bases). The CDR3 loop spans 15 amino acids. The ends were cut back, 2 bases at V and 0 bases at J, with 14 bases in the middle. Germline CDR1 reads DFQATT; CDR2 reads SNEGSKA (reference sequence). CDR3 nucleotides: TGCAGTGCTAGACCCGGACTGTTGAGCTCCTACGAGCAGTACTTC. Amino acids: CSARPGLLSSYEQYF.